This T cell receptor (beta chain) is from a study of sequential checkpoint blockade in melanoma. For the study at large: Arm A got nivolumab then ipilimumab; arm B the reverse, 1:1.

The treatment was: randomized to nivolumab then ipilimumab (arm A) or the reverse (arm B). CDR3 length equals 13 residues. The V end was cut by 2 bases, the J end by 0 bases, with 2 bases between. From germline, CDR1 is SGHTA and CDR2 FQGNSA. Repertoires were generated with immunoSEQ multiplex PCR, while TCRdb's copy carries only in-frame clones and drops some. The sample has some 25,000 clones, about 72% seen once. Sample: CD8+ T cells sorted from blood (inferred from file names), taken from a patient given nivolumab and ipilimumab in sequence. The chain recombines TRBV7-2 with TRBJ1-3; D not resolved. The source of this sequence is a human donor with melanoma. CDR3 DNA: TGTGCCAGCAGCTTACACTCTGGAAACACCATATATTTT. Translating gives CASSLHSGNTIYF.